This TCR beta chain was recovered during a study of metastatic and nonmetastatic thyroid tumors. MiXCR re-clonotyped the PCR reads for TCRdb. In the table there are about 26,000 clones, roughly 24% of which are singletons. The entire patient cohort was treatment-naive prior to thyroid surgery. The germline V gene encodes CDR1 SGDLS and CDR2 YYNGEE. The CDR3 consists of 15 residues. Trimming took 0 bases from V and 11 from J, leaving 18 bases between them. Sequencing was carried out using blood. This sequence was found in a female donor with papillary thyroid cancer or a benign thyroid nodule (not recorded which). Some clones in this sample may be carry-over from other donors' samples. The genes are TRBV9 and TRBJ2-1; a possible D gene is TRBD2 (5 bases). This chain's CDR3 is CASSVGQEGSGKQFF. The CDR3 coding sequence is TGTGCCAGCAGCGTAGGTCAAGAAGGGAGCGGAAAGCAGTTCTTC.